This T cell receptor (beta chain) was recovered during a study of CD8 T cells in Susac syndrome. RNA amounts of roughly 0.45 to 1 ug underwent reverse transcription with random hexamers. Across 54 Vbeta and 13 Jbeta, TCR beta CDR3 was amplified with immunoSEQ multiplex PCR. MiXCR, applied by TCRdb to the immunoSEQ multiplex PCR reads, yields one record per CDR3 protein. The repertoire holds around 150,000 distinct CDR3 sequences, with over 85% as singletons. Sequenced material: CD4+ T cells from PBMCs. The source of this sequence is a human donor in good health.

The CDR3 sequence is CASSPHGGVQHF. The CDR3 DNA follows: TGTGCCAGCAGTCCCCACGGGGGAGTCCAGCATTTT. The chain has TRBV6-2 or TRBV6-3 and TRBJ1-5; D possibly corresponds to TRBD1 (5 bases). Trimming left V 5 bases short and J 12 bases short, with 14 bases between. The CDR3 length is 12 residues. In germline, CDR1 is MNHEY, CDR2 SVGEGT.